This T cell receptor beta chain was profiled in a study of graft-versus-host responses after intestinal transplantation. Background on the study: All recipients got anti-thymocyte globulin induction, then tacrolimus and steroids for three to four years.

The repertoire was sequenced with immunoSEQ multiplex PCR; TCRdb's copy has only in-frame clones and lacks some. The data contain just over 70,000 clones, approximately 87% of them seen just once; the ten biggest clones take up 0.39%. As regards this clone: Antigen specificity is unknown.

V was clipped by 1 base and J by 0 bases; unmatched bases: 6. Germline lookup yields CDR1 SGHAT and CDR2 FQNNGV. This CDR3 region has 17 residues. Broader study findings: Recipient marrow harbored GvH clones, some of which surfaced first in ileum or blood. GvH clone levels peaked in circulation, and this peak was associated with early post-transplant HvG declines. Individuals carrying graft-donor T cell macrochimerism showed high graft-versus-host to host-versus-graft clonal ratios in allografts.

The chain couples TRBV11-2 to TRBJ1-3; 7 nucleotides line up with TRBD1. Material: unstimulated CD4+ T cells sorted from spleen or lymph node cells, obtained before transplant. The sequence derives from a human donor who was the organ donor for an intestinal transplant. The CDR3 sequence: CASSLASTGYSGNTIYF. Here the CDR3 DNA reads TGTGCCAGCAGCTTAGCATCGACAGGGTACTCTGGAAACACCATATATTTT.